This record looks at one TCR beta chain sequence and its context. CDR3 length equals 14 residues. Germline assignment: CDR1 KGHSH and CDR2 LQKENI. Trimming stripped 6 bases from V and 2 bases from J, with 11 bases between. The method was immunoSEQ multiplex PCR; TCRdb's version includes in-frame clones alone and lacks a portion of them. The sample has 100,000 to 150,000 clones, 86% seen once. This sample stems from a study of T cell responses to AZD1222 COVID-19 vaccine. The J gene is TRBJ1-5, the V gene TRBV18; possibly TRBD1 for D (5 bases). The starting material was peripheral blood, obtained on day 0 of AZD1222 vaccination. The clonotype originates from an adult in good health. CDR3: CASSSGGGNQPQHF. In nucleotides, the CDR3 is TGTGCCAGCTCCTCCGGGGGTGGCAATCAGCCCCAGCATTTT. Looking up the rest from reference TRBV18 and TRBJ1-5 gives the full variable domain: NAGVMQNPRHLVRRRGQEARLRCSPMKGHSHVYWYRQLPEEGLKFMVYLQKENIIDESGMPKERFSAEFPKEGPSILRIQQVVRGDSAAYFCASSSGGGNQPQHFGDGTRLSIL.